This section outlines one TCR beta chain sequence together with its context. Its specificity is not known. TCRdb's copy holds only in-frame clones and misses some; the assay was immunoSEQ multiplex PCR. The sample has 2,000 to 3,000 clones, approximately 30% seen once. This CDR3 spans 14 amino acids. The V gene's germline CDR1 is MNHGY and CDR2 SAAAGT. Germline trimming cut 10 bases from V and 0 bases from J; bases unmatched to any gene: 4. This entry is derived from a study of T cells in localized non-small cell lung cancer. Points from the study as a whole: Greater T cell density in blood accompanied longer overall survival.

The input for sequencing was lung tumor tissue, taken before any cancer treatment. The rearrangement joins TRBV6-8 to TRBJ2-7; 12 bases are a match to TRBD2. The TCR sequence derives from an older male donor with stage II squamous cell lung carcinoma. CDR3 in amino acids: CATLAGGSSYEQYF. CDR3 DNA: TGTGCCACCCTAGCGGGAGGGAGCTCCTACGAGCAGTACTTC.